Below, 19 T cell receptor beta chains from the same sample are listed, as sequenced in a study of identical twins. TCRdb reprocessed the 5' RACE reads via MiXCR and lists one record per CDR3 protein. The sample lists 640,000 or so distinct CDR3 sequences; 5.5% to 7.5% were seen once. Sequencing was performed on naive T cells sorted from blood. The receptor set was obtained from a man aged 18-30 years in good health.

This clonotype was observed a handful of times. The chain couples TRBV5-1 to TRBJ2-1; 9 bases match TRBD2. Germline CDR1 reads SGHRS; CDR2 reads YFSETQ. J gave up 2 bases and V 3 bases, and 6 bases lay outside the gene matches. This CDR3 has 16 amino acids. CDR3 sequence (DNA): TGCGCCAGCAGCTCCGCAAGGACTAGCGCCTACAATGAGCAGTTCTTC. It specifies CASSSARTSAYNEQFF.

Many counts were recorded for this clonotype. The gene calls are TRBV29-1 and TRBJ1-5; perhaps TRBD1 as D (6 bases). Per the germline V gene, CDR1 is SQVTM and CDR2 is ANQGSEA. The CDR3 length is 13 residues. Trimming pared 1 base from V and 3 bases from J, leaving 7 bases between. CDR3 residues: CSVEGGLNQPQHF. Here the CDR3 DNA reads TGCAGCGTTGAAGGGGGGCTCAATCAGCCCCAGCATTTT.

This chain uses TRBV20-1 with TRBJ1-1; 7 nucleotides agree with TRBD1. The CDR3 is 14 residues long. Trimming at V came to 2 bases and at J to 1 base, leaving 4 bases not matched to a gene. CDR1 DFQATT and CDR2 SNEGSKA come from the germline V gene (reference sequence). The CDR3 coding sequence is TGCAGTGCTAGAAGGCGACAGGGGAACACTGAAGCTTTCTTT. This sequence encodes CSARRRQGNTEAFF.

The chain uses TRBV19 and TRBJ2-5; the match to TRBD2 covers 8 bases. After removal of 8 bases from V and 2 bases from J, the junction contained 4 bases not matched to a gene. Germline CDR1 and CDR2: LNHDA and SQIVND (reference sequence). This CDR3 comprises 13 residues. CDR3 region: CASRTSGQETQYF. CDR3 nucleotides: TGTGCCAGTCGAACTAGCGGACAAGAGACCCAGTACTTC.

This clonotype has a count of ten or more. The chain carries TRBV29-1 and TRBJ1-1; no definite D call. Trimming cost V 3 bases and J 0 bases, with 8 bases left between them. Germline values: CDR1 SQVTM, CDR2 ANQGSEA. The CDR3 is 13 residues long. CDR3 sequence reads: CSVEGYMNTEAFF. Here the CDR3 DNA reads TGCAGCGTTGAGGGTTATATGAACACTGAAGCTTTCTTT.

This clonotype was recorded at least ten times. The genes are TRBV11-2 and TRBJ2-1; 7 positions match TRBD1. The CDR3 sequence is 15 residues long. The ends lost 5 bases at V and 7 bases at J; junction bases unmatched: 11. In germline, CDR1 is SGHAT, CDR2 FQNNGV. In DNA form, the CDR3 reads TGTGCCAGCAGCCTAAGGGCGCAGGGGGATAATGAGCAGTTCTTC. Translating gives CASSLRAQGDNEQFF.

This CDR3 is CASSENSGAYNEQFF. The DNA of the CDR3 is TGTGCCAGCAGTGAAAATAGCGGGGCTTACAATGAGCAGTTCTTC. The chain combines TRBV6-1 with TRBJ2-1, with 8 bases lining up with TRBD2. The V segment lost 2 bases and the J segment 4 bases; nucleotides outside the gene matches: 4. This CDR3 contains 15 residues. Germline-derived CDR1 and CDR2 are MNHNS and SASEGT.

This sequence joins TRBV7-9 and TRBJ2-3, with D perhaps matching TRBD1 or TRBD2 (6 bases each). CDR3 length: 16 amino acids. Trimming removed 5 bases at V and 5 bases at J, with 20 bases between. Germline V gene sequence: CDR1 SEHNR, CDR2 FQNEAQ (reference sequence). This chain's CDR3 is CASSPGVGGTQDTQYF. The CDR3 DNA sequence: TGTGCCAGCAGCCCAGGGGTCGGGGGAACACAAGATACGCAGTATTTT.

This clonotype has ten or more counts. The rearrangement links TRBV7-2 to TRBJ2-7, with 7 bases matching TRBD1. V shed 5 bases and J 0 bases; nucleotides not matched to a gene: 4. The CDR3 has 14 amino acids. CDR1 is SGHTA, CDR2 FQGNSA, per germline. CDR3 loop: CASSLGQVSYEQYF. The CDR3 DNA follows: TGTGCCAGCAGCCTTGGACAGGTCTCCTACGAGCAGTACTTC.

The chain has TRBV3-1 and TRBJ2-7; 8 nucleotides align to TRBD1. Germline CDR1 is LGHDT and CDR2 is YNNKEL (reference sequence). The CDR3 loop spans 14 amino acids. V gave up 4 bases and J gave up 2 bases; unmatched junction bases: 4. In DNA, the CDR3 is TGTGCCAGCAGCCGCAGGGGGCCAACCTACGAGCAGTACTTC. This codes for CASSRRGPTYEQYF.

This clonotype occurred many times. V is TRBV4-3 and J is TRBJ2-4; 10 nucleotides align to TRBD2. Trimming cost V 1 base and J 8 bases; bases outside gene matches: 14. Germline CDR1 LGHNA, CDR2 YSLEER. The CDR3 consists of 18 residues. CDR3 residues: CASSQVGLAGAGVDIQYF. The CDR3 bases are TGCGCCAGCAGCCAAGTTGGCCTAGCGGGGGCCGGGGTGGACATTCAGTACTTC.

This clonotype was counted ten times or more. The rearrangement links TRBV5-1 to TRBJ2-5, with a weak D call TRBD1 (6 bases). This CDR3 is 13 amino acids long. Germline V gene data show CDR1 as SGHRS and CDR2 as YFSETQ. Trimming pared 1 base from V and 5 bases from J, leaving 9 bases between. CDR3 nucleotide sequence: TGCGCCAGCAGCTTGTCGCAGGGGGAGACCCAGTACTTC. It translates to CASSLSQGETQYF.

This clonotype was detected many times. The V gene is TRBV29-1, the J gene TRBJ2-1, with 9 bases that match TRBD1. CDR1 and CDR2 from the germline V gene are SQVTM and ANQGSEA. The CDR3 totals 13 residues. V lost 7 bases to trimming and J lost 3 bases; unmatched junction nucleotides: 4. CDR3 nucleotide sequence: TGCAGCGGGCGGGACAGGGACTACAATGAGCAGTTCTTC. It is translated as CSGRDRDYNEQFF.

The chain is built from TRBV20-1 and TRBJ2-3, with 7 bases identical to TRBD2. Trimming took 1 base from V and 2 from J; bases not matched to a gene: 6. The germline V gene encodes CDR1 DFQATT and CDR2 SNEGSKA (reference sequence). CDR3 length equals 15 residues. CDR3 DNA: TGCAGTGCTAGAGCCCGGGGGGACCTCACAGATACGCAGTATTTT. Translation: CSARARGDLTDTQYF.

This clonotype showed up many times. This chain uses TRBV7-8 with TRBJ2-3; TRBD2 matches at 13 bases. The CDR3 loop spans 16 amino acids. V lost 5 bases and J lost 8; bases outside the gene matches: 10. Germline-derived CDR1 and CDR2 are SGHVS and FQNEAQ. The CDR3 spells CASSPGLAGTLATQYF. The CDR3 coding sequence is TGTGCCAGCAGCCCGGGACTAGCGGGAACCCTGGCTACGCAGTATTTT.

This clonotype appeared many times. The rearrangement uses TRBV6-5 and TRBJ2-2; D is ambiguous. Per the germline V gene, CDR1 is MNHEY and CDR2 is SVGAGI. The CDR3 runs to 12 residues. V gave up 8 bases and J gave up 1 base, with 5 bases separating them. The CDR3 is CASGVNTGELFF. CDR3 nucleotides: TGTGCCAGCGGGGTGAACACCGGGGAGCTGTTTTTT.

At least ten counts were recorded for this clonotype. The chain carries TRBV12-3 or TRBV12-4 and TRBJ1-1; 7 bases are shared with TRBD1. J was trimmed by 8 bases and V by 7 bases; bases with no gene match: 4. CDR3 length: 11 residues. CDR3 in amino acids: CASTSQGEAFF. DNA of the CDR3: TGTGCCAGCACTTCACAGGGGGAAGCTTTCTTT.

Ten or more counts support this clonotype. V gene TRBV10-3 combines with J gene TRBJ2-7; 10 bases fit TRBD1. The CDR3 covers 13 residues. CDR1 and CDR2 (germline): ENHRY, SYGVKD. The trim removed 5 bases at V and 4 bases at J, leaving 2 bases unmatched. Here the CDR3 reads CAISPDRGYEQYV. CDR3 nucleotide sequence: TGTGCCATCAGTCCGGACAGGGGGTACGAGCAGTACGTC.

This clonotype came up many times. V usage is TRBV7-2 and J usage is TRBJ2-7; the match to TRBD2 covers 11 bases. Trimming at V came to 1 base and at J to 2 bases, leaving 4 bases not matched to a gene. CDR3 length equals 16 residues. The germline CDR1 and CDR2 sequences are SGHTA and FQGNSA. Here the CDR3 reads CASSLGTSGSPYEQYF. The DNA for the CDR3 is TGTGCCAGCAGCTTAGGGACTAGCGGGTCTCCCTACGAGCAGTACTTC.